The next 21 T cell receptor beta chains were all read from a single sample in a study of spatial heterogeneity in lung cancer. TCRdb analysed the 5' RACE reads with MiXCR anew, one entry per CDR3 protein. Of 9,500 to 12,000 distinct CDR3 sequences in the sample, roughly 25% were seen once. Time point in this sample: sample taken at primary tumor resection. The study sequenced unsorted whole RNA from tumor, nontumor lung or frozen PBMC. Here the sequenced sample was PBMCs, taken at surgery. All receptors come from a female donor with early-stage non-small cell lung cancer.

This sequence joins TRBV6-6 and TRBJ2-1; TRBD2 aligns across 9 bases. Trimming cost V 4 bases and J 5 bases; bases outside gene matches: 9. The germline gives CDR1 MNHNY, CDR2 SVGAGI (reference sequence). The CDR3 runs to 16 residues. The CDR3 sequence is CASSFYRLAEDNEQFF. CDR3 DNA sequence: TGTGCCAGCAGTTTCTATAGACTAGCGGAAGACAATGAGCAGTTCTTC.

V is TRBV2 and J is TRBJ2-1; 7 bases map to TRBD1. V trimming: 7 bases; J trimming: 7 bases; junction bases outside the gene matches: 1. The CDR3 length is 11 residues. Germline V gene data show CDR1 as SNHLY and CDR2 as FYNNEI. The CDR3 reads CASKGQNEQFF. In nucleotides, the CDR3 is TGTGCCAGCAAGGGACAGAATGAGCAGTTCTTC.

This clonotype was seen repeatedly, ten times or more. V gene TRBV6-2 or TRBV6-3 combines with J gene TRBJ2-3, with 8 bases matching TRBD2. CDR1 and CDR2 from the germline V gene are MNHEY and SVGEGT. The CDR3 is made up of 14 amino acids. Trimming took 3 bases from V and 2 from J; bases not matched to a gene: 1. In DNA form, the CDR3 reads TGTGCCAGCAGTTATGGACTAGCCACAGATACGCAGTATTTT. The encoded protein is CASSYGLATDTQYF.

The sample holds many counts of this clonotype. The CDR3, as DNA: TGTGCCAGCAGTTTTACAGGGTGGAACACTGAAGCTTTCTTT. This translates into CASSFTGWNTEAFF. The J gene is TRBJ1-1, the V gene TRBV12-3 or TRBV12-4; perhaps TRBD1 as D (6 bases). CDR3 length: 14 amino acids. Trimming pared 3 bases from V and 1 base from J, leaving 9 bases between.

This clonotype was counted only a few times. The chain recombines TRBV12-3 or TRBV12-4 with TRBJ2-3; D may be TRBD1 or TRBD2 (5 bases each). The germline V and J ends were trimmed by 5 bases and 3 bases, with 24 bases remaining between them. CDR3 length equals 18 residues. The CDR3 DNA sequence: TGTGCCAGCAGTCCTTACCTCCTCGCCGGGACGACAACAGATACGCAGTATTTT. Protein product: CASSPYLLAGTTTDTQYF.

CDR3 coding DNA: TGTGCCAGCAGCCGGGGACGTTCCACTGAAGCTTTCTTT. This translates into CASSRGRSTEAFF. V usage is TRBV3-1 and J usage is TRBJ1-1, with D possibly matching TRBD1 (5 bases). CDR1 is LGHDT and CDR2 is YNNKEL in the germline V gene (reference sequence). The CDR3 has 13 residues. The V end lost 4 bases, the J end lost 4 bases, and 10 bases lay between the germline ends.

This chain uses TRBV14 with TRBJ2-1; D might be TRBD1 (5 bases). Trimming removed 4 bases at V and 3 bases at J, with 10 bases between. Per the germline V gene, CDR1 is SGHDN and CDR2 is FVKESK. CDR3 size: 14 residues. The CDR3 DNA is TGTGCCAGCAGCCCAGGGCGGTTCTACAATGAGCAGTTCTTC. Its translation: CASSPGRFYNEQFF.

This clonotype appeared a single time. V is TRBV29-1 and J is TRBJ1-1, with TRBD1 matching 8 bases. Germline V CDR1 and CDR2: SQVTM, ANQGSEA. Trimming cost V 4 bases and J 3 bases; bases outside gene matches: 7. The CDR3 length is 14 residues. The CDR3 protein is CSVVGQGGYTEAFF. The CDR3 DNA is TGCAGCGTTGTCGGACAGGGTGGGTACACTGAAGCTTTCTTT.

The chain is built from TRBV12-3 or TRBV12-4 and TRBJ1-3, with unresolved D. CDR3 size: 16 residues. V lost 6 bases and J lost 0, with 15 bases in between. Here the CDR3 DNA reads TGTGCCAGCAGACGGAAGGATACTAGCTCTGGAAACACCATATATTTT. Encoded protein: CASRRKDTSSGNTIYF.

By sample share, this clonotype is medium-sized. The chain recombines TRBV10-1 with TRBJ2-5; a possible D gene is TRBD2 (5 bases). Germline assignment: CDR1 WNHNN and CDR2 SYGVQD (reference sequence). CDR3 size: 16 residues. V was shortened by 0 bases and J by 0 bases, with 11 bases between the two germline ends. The CDR3 nucleotides are TGCGCCAGCAGTGAGTCAGGAGCGGTGGACCAAGAGACCCAGTACTTC. Translated: CASSESGAVDQETQYF.

This chain joins TRBV11-2 and TRBJ2-7; tentative D call: TRBD2 (5 bases). The ends were cut back, 7 bases at V and 6 bases at J, with 16 bases in the middle. The germline V gene encodes CDR1 SGHAT and CDR2 FQNNGV. The CDR3 runs to 13 residues. The CDR3 loop is CASTPTTTGEQYF. The CDR3 nucleotides are TGTGCCAGCACCCCGACTACAACGGGCGAGCAGTACTTC. Drawing the rest from reference TRBV11-2 and TRBJ2-7, the complete variable domain is EAGVAQSPRYKIIEKRQSVAFWCNPISGHATLYWYQQILGQGPKLLIQFQNNGVVDDSQLPKDRFSAERLKGVDSTLKIQPAKLEDSAVYLCASTPTTTGEQYFGPGTRLTVT.

This clonotype was seen at least ten times. The chain joins TRBV20-1 to TRBJ1-1, with D unclear. V lost 5 bases and J 0 bases, leaving 7 bases between the germline ends. Per the germline V gene, CDR1 is DFQATT and CDR2 is SNEGSKA (reference sequence). The CDR3 contains 12 residues. DNA for the CDR3: TGCAGTGCTCGCCCGATGAACACTGAAGCTTTCTTT. Protein: CSARPMNTEAFF.

This chain connects TRBV5-1 to TRBJ2-3; D is undetermined. V dropped 1 base and J dropped 2 bases, with 8 bases sitting between them. CDR3 length: 14 residues. Germline V lookup: CDR1 SGHRS, CDR2 YFSETQ. Here the CDR3 reads CASSLRGSTDTQYF. CDR3 in DNA: TGCGCCAGCAGCTTGCGCGGCTCCACAGATACGCAGTATTTT.

This clonotype has ten or more counts. The genes are TRBV19 and TRBJ2-7; TRBD1 is a possible D gene (6 bases). The germline V and J ends were trimmed by 2 bases and 5 bases, with 10 bases remaining between them. The CDR3 has 13 amino acids. CDR1 LNHDA and CDR2 SQIVND come from the germline V gene (reference sequence). CDR3 protein: CASSITGWNEQYF. For the CDR3, the DNA is TGTGCCAGTAGTATAACAGGGTGGAACGAGCAGTACTTC.

By sample share, this clonotype is medium-sized (0.01 to 0.1%). The chain uses TRBV20-1 and TRBJ1-1; TRBD1 matches 7 bases. V lost 3 bases and J lost 3; bases outside the gene matches: 4. CDR3 size: 13 residues. CDR1 DFQATT and CDR2 SNEGSKA come from the germline V gene (reference sequence). Here the CDR3 reads CSARGQHDTEAFF. CDR3 sequence (DNA): TGCAGTGCTAGGGGACAGCATGACACTGAAGCTTTCTTT.

The V and J genes are TRBV19 and TRBJ1-2, with D perhaps TRBD1 (5 bases). The CDR3 contains 13 residues. Germline assignment: CDR1 LNHDA and CDR2 SQIVND (reference sequence). The V end was cut by 5 bases, the J end by 4 bases, with 11 bases between. The CDR3 protein is CASSAPRGYGYTF. Written as DNA, the CDR3 is TGTGCCAGTAGTGCACCGAGGGGCTATGGCTACACCTTC.

This clonotype qualifies as medium-sized. The chain couples TRBV6-2 or TRBV6-3 to TRBJ1-2, with D possibly being TRBD1 (5 bases). Germline-derived CDR1 and CDR2 are MNHEY and SVGEGT. The CDR3 is 12 residues long. With 5 bases removed from V and 9 bases from J, the gap between germline ends came to 13 bases. The CDR3 region is CASSEGLGSYTF. The DNA of the CDR3 is TGTGCCAGCAGTGAGGGGCTCGGAAGCTACACCTTC.

This clonotype occurred a few times. The rearrangement joins TRBV6-1 to TRBJ2-2, with 10 nucleotides matching TRBD1. CDR1 is MNHNS and CDR2 is SASEGT in the germline V gene. J was trimmed by 5 bases and V by 6 bases; bases with no gene match: 6. This CDR3 contains 15 residues. As DNA, the CDR3 is TGTGCCAGCAGCCACGGGACAGGGGATACCGGGGAGCTGTTTTTT. Translation: CASSHGTGDTGELFF.

V gene TRBV10-3 combines with J gene TRBJ2-2, with D hard to call. The germline V and J ends were trimmed by 8 bases and 6 bases, with 7 bases remaining between them. The CDR3 runs to 11 residues. Germline V gene data show CDR1 as ENHRY and CDR2 as SYGVKD. In DNA form, the CDR3 reads TGTGCCATCGGGGAATCCGGGGAGCTGTTTTTT. This translates into CAIGESGELFF.

This clonotype has a handful of counts. The chain joins TRBV27 to TRBJ1-2; D is unclear. CDR1 MNHEY and CDR2 SMNVEV come from the germline V gene (reference sequence). The CDR3 sequence is 13 residues long. Trimming cost V 4 bases and J 3 bases, with 9 bases left between them. CDR3 coding DNA: TGTGCCAGCAGTTCCCTTCGGGACTATGGCTACACCTTC. It is translated as CASSSLRDYGYTF.

A single count supports this clonotype. This CDR3 is CASSGREGYEQYF. The DNA for the CDR3 is TGTGCCAGCAGTGGGCGGGAGGGCTACGAGCAGTACTTC. The rearrangement joins TRBV27 to TRBJ2-7; 9 bases match TRBD2. Germline lookup yields CDR1 MNHEY and CDR2 SMNVEV (reference sequence). The CDR3 is 13 amino acids. V lost 5 bases, J lost 3 bases, and 2 bases stayed unmatched.